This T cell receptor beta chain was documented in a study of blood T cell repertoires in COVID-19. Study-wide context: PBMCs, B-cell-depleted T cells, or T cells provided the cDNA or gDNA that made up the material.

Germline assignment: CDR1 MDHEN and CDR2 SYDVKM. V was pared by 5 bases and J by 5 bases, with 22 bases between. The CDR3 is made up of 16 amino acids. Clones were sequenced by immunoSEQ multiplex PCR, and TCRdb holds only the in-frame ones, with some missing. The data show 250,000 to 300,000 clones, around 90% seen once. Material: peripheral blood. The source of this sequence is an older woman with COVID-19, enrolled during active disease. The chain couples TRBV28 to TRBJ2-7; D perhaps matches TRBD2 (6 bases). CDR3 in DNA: TGTGCCAGCAGTCTCGATTTTCGGGAGAAATCCCACGAGCAGTACTTC. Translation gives CASSLDFREKSHEQYF.